The clone carrying this T cell receptor (beta chain) was counted many times. Antigen specificity is unknown. This record comes from a study of Graves' ophthalmopathy and Graves' hyperthyroidism. Findings and limits, study-wide: Ophthalmopathy could be told apart from stable hyperthyroidism by a 13-signature model (around 90% sensitivity, over 65% specificity).

CDR1 is GTSNPN, CDR2 SVGIG, per germline (reference sequence). V lost 2 bases and J lost 6, with 11 bases in between. The CDR3 contains 14 residues. Amplified TCR beta CDR3 regions were obtained using RNA transcripts as template. RT-PCR in the first round used HTBI primers; a second-round multiplex PCR followed. TCRdb redid the calling of the multiplex PCR reads with MiXCR, one entry per CDR3 protein. Of around 340,000 distinct CDR3 sequences in the sample, 15% to 20% were seen once. In donors with ophthalmopathy, activity was moderate-to-severe, with CAS ≥3, NOSPECS ≥4 and duration under 3 months. Exclusion applied to patients with other autoimmune diseases, uncontrolled infections, pregnancy or lactation. Reliance was placed on clinical symptoms, serum thyroxine, TRAb, thyroid ultrasound and orbital computed tomography for diagnosis.

The clonotype originates from an adult man with Graves' ophthalmopathy. This rearrangement joins TRBV30 to TRBJ1-6; D not resolved. Sequenced sample: peripheral blood. The CDR3 region has the DNA TGTGCCTGGAGTCTAGCGGCCCGTAATTCACCCCTCCACTTT. Residues: CAWSLAARNSPLHF.